Presented here are 29 T cell receptor beta chains from one specimen sequenced in a study of OX40 agonist ivuxolimab in advanced cancers. Some clones are missing from TCRdb's copy, which holds only in-frame ones; the method was immunoSEQ multiplex PCR. The sample holds approximately 43,000 clones, roughly 90% seen once. Specimen: CD4+ or CD8+ T cells sorted from blood, collected in a trial of the OX40 agonist ivuxolimab. The source of these receptors is an adult with an advanced solid tumor such as melanoma, head and neck, liver or kidney cancer.

The V gene is TRBV5-4, the J gene TRBJ2-7; D is uncertain. Germline CDR1 is SGHNT and CDR2 is YYREEE (reference sequence). Trimming cost V 2 bases and J 8 bases, with 17 bases left between them. The length of the CDR3 is 14 residues. The CDR3 loop is CASSFPPLDTKQYF. The CDR3 region has the DNA TGTGCCAGCAGCTTCCCCCCCTTGGATACCAAGCAGTACTTC. Looking up the rest from reference TRBV5-4 and TRBJ2-7 gives the full variable domain: ETGVTQSPTHLIKTRGQQVTLRCSSQSGHNTVSWYQQALGQGPQFIFQYYREEENGRGNFPPRFSGLQFPNYSSELNVNALELDDSALYLCASSFPPLDTKQYFGPGTRLTVT.

This clone has just one count. The V call is TRBV5-8, the J call TRBJ1-5, with D possibly matching TRBD1 (6 bases). The V end was cut by 1 base, the J end by 7 bases, with 18 bases between. Per the germline V gene, CDR1 is SGHTS and CDR2 is YDEGEE. This CDR3 has 16 residues. CDR3 sequence reads: CASSLFSGGRGQPQHF. CDR3 nucleotide sequence: TGTGCCAGCAGCTTGTTCTCCGGGGGGCGCGGACAGCCCCAGCATTTT. Full variable domain (outside the CDR3, taken from reference TRBV5-8 and TRBJ1-5): EAGVTQSPTHLIKTRGQQATLRCSPISGHTSVYWYQQALGLGLQFLLWYDEGEERNRGNFPPRFSGRQFPNYSSELNVNALELEDSALYLCASSLFSGGRGQPQHFGDGTRLSIL.

This chain connects TRBV6-6 to TRBJ2-7; 7 bases map to TRBD2. Germline CDR1 and CDR2: MNHNY and SVGAGI (reference sequence). The CDR3 has 15 residues. V shed 4 bases and J 2 bases; nucleotides not matched to a gene: 8. The CDR3 nucleotides read TGTGCCAGCAGTTCCCCCTCTAGCGGTCCCTACGAGCAGTACTTC. Encoded protein: CASSSPSSGPYEQYF.

For this clone: One end of the junction fails to match germline, which may point to a read error. This specimen includes other DNA sequences encoding the same CDR3. This sequence joins TRBV5-1 and TRBJ1-4, with TRBD1 matching 10 bases. Germline V CDR1 and CDR2: SGHRS, YFSETQ. The CDR3 loop spans 15 amino acids. The chain's CDR3 is CASSPSGTGVEKLFF. The CDR3 DNA reads as TGCGCCAGCAGCCCTTCCGGGACAGGGGTTGAAAAACTATTTTTT. The full variable domain, with the rest looked up from reference TRBV5-1 and TRBJ1-4, is KAGVTQTPRYLIKTRGQQVTLSCSPISGHRSVSWYQQTPGQGLQFLFEYFSETQRNKGNFPGRFSGRQFSNSRSEMNVSTLELGDSALYLCASSPSGTGVEKLFFGSGTQLSVL.

This chain uses TRBV10-3 with TRBJ2-5; D uncertain. The germline V and J ends were trimmed by 3 bases and 3 bases, with 8 bases remaining between them. The CDR3 is made up of 13 amino acids. Germline CDR1 reads ENHRY; CDR2 reads SYGVKD. CDR3 DNA sequence: TGTGCCATCAGTGAAGGGCAGGAAGAGACCCAGTACTTC. It is translated as CAISEGQEETQYF.

The rearrangement links TRBV5-4 to TRBJ2-7; TRBD1 agrees at 9 bases. Germline V gene data show CDR1 as SGHNT and CDR2 as YYREEE (reference sequence). V was pared by 4 bases and J by 4 bases, with 9 bases of the junction left unmatched. The CDR3 runs 15 residues. The CDR3: CASSPMDRGGYEQYF. CDR3 coding DNA: TGTGCCAGCAGCCCCATGGACAGGGGCGGTTACGAGCAGTACTTC.

The chain links TRBV5-6 to TRBJ2-5; maybe TRBD1 (5 bases). Germline CDR1 is SGHDT and CDR2 is YYEEEE. The CDR3 runs to 12 residues. V lost 5 bases, J lost 4 bases, and 9 bases lay in between. CDR3 nucleotide sequence: TGTGCCAGCAGAGCAGGGCGAGAGACCCAGTACTTC. This gives the protein CASRAGRETQYF.

V gene TRBV11-2 combines with J gene TRBJ2-7; D uncertain. Trimming pared 1 base from V and 0 bases from J, leaving 7 bases between. This CDR3 has 14 residues. Germline V lookup: CDR1 SGHAT, CDR2 FQNNGV. This chain's CDR3 is CASSLAARSYEQYF. The DNA for the CDR3 is TGTGCCAGCAGCTTAGCCGCCCGCTCCTACGAGCAGTACTTC.

The chain uses TRBV9 and TRBJ2-3; D gene ambiguous. This CDR3 contains 13 residues. The germline CDR1 and CDR2 sequences are SGDLS and YYNGEE. V was trimmed by 3 bases and J by 8 bases, leaving 13 bases between them. CDR3 in DNA: TGTGCCAGCAGCGACTACAGAAGTCCTACGCAGTATTTT. Amino acid sequence: CASSDYRSPTQYF.

V gene TRBV9 combines with J gene TRBJ2-6, with D uncertain. CDR1 SGDLS and CDR2 YYNGEE come from the germline V gene. The V and J ends lost 4 bases and 0 bases respectively, with 5 bases between them. The CDR3 runs 14 residues. CDR3 amino acids: CASSPPSGANVLTF. In DNA, the CDR3 is TGTGCCAGCAGCCCCCCCTCTGGGGCCAACGTCCTGACTTTC.

This chain links TRBV5-1 with TRBJ2-3, with 13 bases lining up with TRBD2. Germline lookup yields CDR1 SGHRS and CDR2 YFSETQ. This CDR3 is 16 amino acids long. V was clipped by 3 bases and J by 4 bases; unmatched bases: 5. The CDR3 sequence: CASSSGLAGFSDTQYF. CDR3 bases: TGCGCCAGCAGCTCGGGACTAGCGGGGTTCTCAGATACGCAGTATTTT.

The chain links TRBV27 to TRBJ2-7; 7 bases match TRBD1. Unmatched junction bases numbered 9, after V lost 2 bases and J lost 2 bases. Germline assignment: CDR1 MNHEY and CDR2 SMNVEV (reference sequence). The length of the CDR3 is 16 residues. CDR3 in DNA: TGTGCCAGCAGTTTAAGGCCGGGACAGACAACCTACGAGCAGTACTTC. It is translated as CASSLRPGQTTYEQYF.

This chain uses TRBV11-1 with TRBJ1-1; D unclear. The germline CDR1 and CDR2 sequences are SGHAT and FQDESV (reference sequence). The CDR3 is 13 amino acids. Trimming pared 2 bases from V and 1 base from J, leaving 5 bases between. CDR3 DNA: TGTGCCAGCAGCTTAAACAGGAACACTGAAGCTTTCTTT. Protein: CASSLNRNTEAFF. Full variable domain (outside the CDR3, taken from reference TRBV11-1 and TRBJ1-1): EAEVAQSPRYKITEKSQAVAFWCDPISGHATLYWYRQILGQGPELLVQFQDESVVDDSQLPKDRFSAERLKGVDSTLKIQPAELGDSAMYLCASSLNRNTEAFFGQGTRLTVV.

The chain has TRBV4-1 and TRBJ1-2, with a possible D match to TRBD1 (5 bases). The CDR3 has 13 amino acids. CDR1 is MGHRA and CDR2 is YSYEKL in the germline V gene. Deletions cut 4 bases from V and 3 bases from J, with 9 bases between. The CDR3 DNA is TGCGCCAGCAGCCCAGGAGGGGACTATGGCTACACCTTC. It codes for CASSPGGDYGYTF.

The table lists this clone with a count of one. This rearrangement joins TRBV5-5 to TRBJ1-1; D unclear. This CDR3 is built from 13 residues. Trimming shortened V by 0 bases and J by 4 bases, and 7 bases separated the two germline ends. CDR1 and CDR2 from the germline V gene are SGHKS and YYEKEE (reference sequence). In DNA form, the CDR3 reads TGTGCCAGCAGCTTGGGAGGCACCACTGAAGCTTTCTTT. Residues: CASSLGGTTEAFF.

This chain joins TRBV11-3 and TRBJ2-3; D is perhaps TRBD2 (7 bases). The CDR3 consists of 18 residues. V was clipped by 7 bases and J by 1 base, with 24 bases between them. Per the germline V gene, CDR1 is SGHNT and CDR2 is YENEEA. The CDR3 reads CASTLGGGQSQGTDTQYF. Written as DNA, the CDR3 is TGTGCCAGCACCTTGGGGGGGGGCCAGAGTCAGGGCACAGATACGCAGTATTTT. The full variable domain, its missing parts supplied by reference TRBV11-3 and TRBJ2-3, is EAGVVQSPRYKIIEKKQPVAFWCNPISGHNTLYWYLQNLGQGPELLIRYENEEAVDDSQLPKDRFSAERLKGVDSTLKIQPAELGDSAVYLCASTLGGGQSQGTDTQYFGPGTRLTVL.

This rearrangement joins TRBV11-2 to TRBJ2-3; D gene ambiguous. V was trimmed by 1 base and J by 6 bases, leaving 2 bases between them. Per the germline V gene, CDR1 is SGHAT and CDR2 is FQNNGV. The CDR3 totals 11 residues. In nucleotides, the CDR3 is TGTGCCAGCAGCTTAGCGGATACGCAGTATTTT. It translates to CASSLADTQYF.

The rearrangement uses TRBV7-3 and TRBJ1-1, with 9 nucleotides matching TRBD1. V gave up 5 bases and J gave up 4 bases; unmatched junction bases: 8. Germline V CDR1 and CDR2: SGHTA, FQGTGA. The CDR3 contains 15 residues. Here the CDR3 reads CASSPQGAWGTEAFF. DNA for the CDR3: TGTGCCAGCAGCCCACAGGGGGCGTGGGGCACTGAAGCTTTCTTT.

The chain is built from TRBV10-3 and TRBJ1-5; D unclear. Germline V CDR1 and CDR2: ENHRY, SYGVKD. The CDR3 is made up of 15 amino acids. The V and J ends lost 2 bases and 9 bases respectively, with 17 bases between them. DNA of the CDR3: TGTGCCATCAGTGAGGACGTCTCAGGCCCCAGGCCCCAGCATTTT. Its translation is CAISEDVSGPRPQHF.

The rearrangement joins TRBV2 to TRBJ1-1; no reliable D call. Trimming removed 2 bases at V and 10 bases at J, with 17 bases between. The CDR3 contains 14 residues. The germline V gene encodes CDR1 SNHLY and CDR2 FYNNEI. In nucleotides, the CDR3 is TGTGCCAGCAGTGAAAACGTGCCCTCTTCGGGAGCTTTCTTT. This gives the protein CASSENVPSSGAFF. Combining the CDR3 with reference TRBV2 and TRBJ1-1 gives the whole variable domain EPEVTQTPSHQVTQMGQEVILRCVPISNHLYFYWYRQILGQKVEFLVSFYNNEISEKSEIFDDQFSVERPDGSNFTLKIRSTKLEDSAMYFCASSENVPSSGAFFGQGTRLTVV.

The rearrangement uses TRBV7-9 and TRBJ2-2, with 8 bases matching TRBD2. The junction had 2 bases not matched to a gene; V was cut back by 4 bases and J by 1 base. Germline CDR1 is SEHNR and CDR2 is FQNEAQ (reference sequence). The CDR3 loop spans 15 amino acids. This chain's CDR3 is CASSSRGGNTGELFF. In DNA form, the CDR3 reads TGTGCCAGCAGCTCCCGGGGGGGGAACACCGGGGAGCTGTTTTTT.

The chain links TRBV21-1 to TRBJ2-5; TRBD2 is the table's D call and was not checked against the DNA. TRBV21-1 is a pseudogene. The CDR3 extends over 18 amino acids. CDR3 nucleotide sequence: TGTGCCAGCATCAAGGAGGGGGGACTAGCGGGGTTCCAAGAGACCCAGTACTTC. Translated: CASIKEGGLAGFQETQYF.

The chain is built from TRBV9 and TRBJ1-1; TRBD1 is a possible D gene (5 bases). Germline CDR1 SGDLS, CDR2 YYNGEE. This CDR3 has 13 residues. V was cut by 1 base and J by 6 bases, with 10 bases left in between. The CDR3 nucleotides are TGTGCCAGCAGCGTAAGGGAAGGGGCTGAAGCTTTCTTT. It specifies CASSVREGAEAFF.

This clone appeared once. The gene calls are TRBV6-5 and TRBJ2-7; possibly TRBD1 for D (5 bases). There are 14 residues in the CDR3. Germline loops: CDR1 MNHEY, CDR2 SVGAGI. Trimming left V 6 bases short and J 1 base short, with 13 bases between. The CDR3 loop reads CASSPDDSSYEQYF. The CDR3 region has the DNA TGTGCCAGCAGCCCCGACGACAGTTCCTACGAGCAGTACTTC.

V usage is TRBV6-5 and J usage is TRBJ1-2; tentative D call: TRBD1 (6 bases). The V gene's germline CDR1 is MNHEY and CDR2 SVGAGI. The CDR3 contains 13 residues. Trimming cost V 5 bases and J 4 bases, with 11 bases left between them. The CDR3 sequence is CASSSGQPYGYTF. CDR3 coding DNA: TGTGCCAGCAGTAGCGGACAGCCCTATGGCTACACCTTC.

The chain uses TRBV5-1 and TRBJ2-1; D uncertain. This CDR3 spans 16 amino acids. CDR1 is SGHRS and CDR2 is YFSETQ in the germline V gene. V was trimmed by 2 bases and J by 0 bases, leaving 12 bases between them. In nucleotides, the CDR3 is TGCGCCAGCAGCTTCCACCCAGTCCTCTCCTACAATGAGCAGTTCTTC. It is translated as CASSFHPVLSYNEQFF. Full variable domain (outside the CDR3, taken from reference TRBV5-1 and TRBJ2-1): KAGVTQTPRYLIKTRGQQVTLSCSPISGHRSVSWYQQTPGQGLQFLFEYFSETQRNKGNFPGRFSGRQFSNSRSEMNVSTLELGDSALYLCASSFHPVLSYNEQFFGPGTRLTVL.

This rearrangement joins TRBV11-2 to TRBJ1-4; TRBD1 agrees at 12 bases. This CDR3 spans 19 amino acids. V lost 0 bases and J lost 6; bases outside the gene matches: 11. Germline V lookup: CDR1 SGHAT, CDR2 FQNNGV. DNA of the CDR3: TGTGCCAGCAGCTTAGACTCCGGGACAGGGGGCCCAAGGGATGAAAAACTGTTTTTT. Translation: CASSLDSGTGGPRDEKLFF.

V usage is TRBV9 and J usage is TRBJ2-5, with D possibly TRBD2 on 5 matching bases. The CDR3 runs 13 residues. Germline V lookup: CDR1 SGDLS, CDR2 YYNGEE. Trimming took 1 base from V and 5 from J, leaving 9 bases between them. CDR3 DNA: TGTGCCAGCAGCGTAAGGTTAGCGGAGACCCAGTACTTC. It encodes CASSVRLAETQYF.

The rearrangement joins TRBV10-3 to TRBJ1-1; D not resolved. Trimming removed 9 bases at V and 1 base at J, with 6 bases between. The CDR3 spans 11 residues. Germline loops: CDR1 ENHRY, CDR2 SYGVKD. Here the CDR3 DNA reads TGTGCCATGCGAGCGAACACTGAAGCTTTCTTT. Its translation is CAMRANTEAFF.